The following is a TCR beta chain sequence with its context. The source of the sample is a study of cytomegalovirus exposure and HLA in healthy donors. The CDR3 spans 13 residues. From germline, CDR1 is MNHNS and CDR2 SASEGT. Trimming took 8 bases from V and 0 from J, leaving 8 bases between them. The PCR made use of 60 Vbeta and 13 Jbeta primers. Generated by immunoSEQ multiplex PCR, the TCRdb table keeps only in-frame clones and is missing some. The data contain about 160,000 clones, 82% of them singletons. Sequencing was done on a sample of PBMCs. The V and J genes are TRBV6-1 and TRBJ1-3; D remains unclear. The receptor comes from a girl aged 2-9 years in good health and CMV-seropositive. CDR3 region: CASLQISGNTIYF. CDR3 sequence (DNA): TGTGCCAGCCTACAGATCTCTGGAAACACCATATATTTT.